Included here is one TCR beta chain sequence, with context. Its antigen specificity is not known. No per-base quality is available; no much larger clone lies one base away. Other DNA variants within this sample encode the same CDR3. Germline trimming amounts to 2 bases on V and 5 bases on J, with 5 as the count of junction bases outside the gene matches. There are 16 amino acids in the CDR3, from cysteine to phenylalanine inclusive. The read is trimmed to its CDR3 DNA, 48 bases read in frame from base 1. The germline V gene supplies CDR1 MGHRA and CDR2 YSYEKL. The entry originates in a study of shared clonotypes between healthy human individuals (dated by TCRdb to 2018 to 2021). With regard to the full study: A few men and a couple of women, aged 18 to 49 years, made up the cohort. Per donor, three plates each were used for CD4 naive and CD4 memory, two for CD8 naive, and one for CD8 memory. Blood TCR repertoires of four to six healthy adults were deeply sequenced to estimate repertoire size and the extent of clonotype sharing between individuals. Per donor, leukapheresis produced somewhere between about 0.85 and 10 billion PBMCs. To increase sequencing depth and limit assay-specific biases, TCR repertoire library preparation and sequencing were carried out by different laboratories using diverse techniques.

General findings and caveats noted by the study authors: Larger estimated clonotype richness was generally found for naive subsets than for memory subsets. The small number of donors limited the genetic and exposure-history diversity represented. Sharing across a few donors was observed for approximately 5% of naive CD4, about 4% of naive CD8, 2% to 2.5% of memory CD4, and less than 0.45% of memory CD8 clonotypes. Clonotypes shared by all four sorted-subset donors showed higher generation probabilities than non-shared clonotypes. Sampling was restricted to blood, and TCR repertoires in tissue are likely to differ from TCR repertoires in blood. Rarefaction of sorted-subset datasets indicated incomplete sequencing despite the large sequencing depth. Pairwise subsampling led to the expectation that sequencing depth would affect the degree of clonotype sharing among donors.

TCR CDR3 regions were amplified from genomic DNA by multiplex PCR using the deep immunoSEQ assay. Extracted genomic DNA from each cell subset was distributed evenly across all wells of several immunoSEQ 96-well plates, and each plate was treated as a replicate. For sorted subsets, approximately 210 ng genomic DNA, equal to 25,000 to 35,000 T cell genomes, was loaded into each replicate PCR. The purified libraries were quantified using a Qubit 3.0 fluorometer, sized with a Bioanalyzer 2100, and then quantified again using the KAPA Library Quantification kit. Every immunoSEQ 96-well plate was sequenced on a separate single-read 150-cycle Illumina NextSeq 550 flow cell. As for the original processing: Because the immunoSEQ output held only junctional sequences and lacked quality scores, the filtering could not match the filtering applied to full-length reads. Sequences were annotated with PyIR, a Python wrapper for IgBLAST v1.9, using IMGT germline references to assign V/J genes and CDR3. Any read was removed if the V/J assignment was weak (E-value above 1e-6), the CDR3 was missing, or the read contained stop codons, out-of-frame junctions, or ambiguous translated residues. A V3J clonotype was defined by an identical inferred V gene, J gene, and CDR3 amino acid sequence. Percentage overlap between repertoires was computed as shared unique clonotypes divided by the size of the smaller repertoire. Richness of each repertoire was evaluated using RTK rarefaction, the Chao1 estimator, and Recon v2.1 estimates of unobserved clonotypes. Generation probabilities for all TCRbeta clonotypes obtained by the gDNA method from a handful of donors were computed using OLGA. Drawn from immuneACCESS, this table holds only the in-frame rearrangements with V and J called that TCRdb kept. Clones are partly lost; checked studies trace under half to an unresolved V gene and leave the rest unexplained. V, J and clone size derive from that table, while D and trimming were established from the DNA sequence. The sample table shows approximately 2.3 million clones, and approximately 95% are seen once. The ten largest clones take up about 0.39% of the sample.

Donors were healthy HIV-negative adults with no recently reported acute infections or vaccinations. Every donor was a Caucasian adult residing in Nashville, Tennessee, USA. CD4+ T cells were enriched through magnetic negative selection, after which naive cells were positively selected on CD45RA and the remaining negative fraction served as the memory subset. Blood was obtained by leukapheresis, after which PBMCs were separated by Ficoll-Histopaque density gradient centrifugation and cryopreserved in liquid nitrogen vapor phase. Purity and quantity of every magnetically sorted T cell population were checked by analytical flow cytometry. Genomic DNA was isolated from each sorted fraction and quantified by UV absorbance on a Nanodrop 2000c.

Material for sequencing was naive CD4+ T cells from PBMCs. This specimen's cell subset or site label, interpreted: CD45RA+ positively selected. This chain joins TRBV4-1 to TRBJ2-2; TRBD1 fits 10 bases in the junction. The receptor comes from a man aged 18 to 30 in good health. Some clones in this sample may be carry-over from other donors' samples. The CDR3 corresponds to CASSQPRTGGTGELFF. The DNA sequence is TGCGCCAGCAGCCAACCCAGGACAGGGGGGACCGGGGAGCTGTTTTTT.